A single sample gave rise to the 28 T cell receptor beta chains below, sequenced in a study of neurological immune-mediated disorders. TCRdb fed the 5' RACE reads into MiXCR, producing one record per CDR3 protein. The table records about 59,000 distinct CDR3 sequences, roughly 12% of them present only once. The sequencing sample was made of PBMCs. These receptors were collected from a woman aged 60-70 years with HTLV-1-associated myelopathy (HAM/TSP).

This clonotype was observed many times. This chain links TRBV6-1 with TRBJ2-2; tentatively, D is TRBD1 (6 bases). Between the trimmed V and J ends, which lost 6 bases and 1 base, there was a span of 9 bases. The CDR3 covers 14 residues. Germline CDR1 reads MNHNS; CDR2 reads SASEGT. CDR3 region: CASRRTENTGELFF. The CDR3 DNA reads as TGTGCCAGCAGGCGGACAGAGAACACCGGGGAGCTGTTTTTT.

This clonotype was observed many times. The gene calls are TRBV7-9 and TRBJ2-3, with D maybe TRBD2 (6 bases). CDR3 length equals 15 residues. V lost 5 bases, J lost 2 bases, and 14 bases lay in between. Germline V lookup: CDR1 SEHNR, CDR2 FQNEAQ (reference sequence). CDR3: CASSPAAGPTDTQYF. The DNA of the CDR3 is TGTGCCAGCAGCCCAGCGGCGGGACCCACAGATACGCAGTATTTT.

In this sample, this clonotype turned up many times. V and J are TRBV24-1 and TRBJ2-7, with a possible D match to TRBD1 (6 bases). Trimming stripped 4 bases from V and 6 bases from J, with 6 bases between. CDR1 and CDR2 (germline): KGHDR, SFDVKD. The CDR3 extends over 11 amino acids. The CDR3 coding sequence is TGTGCCACCAGTGAAGGGGGCGAGCAGTACTTC. It is translated as CATSEGGEQYF.

This clonotype was seen repeatedly, ten times or more. This rearrangement joins TRBV5-1 to TRBJ2-1; TRBD2 matches at 7 bases. V dropped 0 bases and J dropped 3; count of bases not matched to a gene: 3. This CDR3 has 15 residues. Germline loops: CDR1 SGHRS, CDR2 YFSETQ. The CDR3 is CASSLAPGGYNEQFF. In DNA form, the CDR3 reads TGCGCCAGCAGCTTGGCCCCGGGGGGCTACAATGAGCAGTTCTTC.

This clonotype came up many times. The chain is built from TRBV7-2 and TRBJ2-7; the match to TRBD2 covers 8 bases. This CDR3 has 13 residues. CDR1 and CDR2 (germline): SGHTA, FQGNSA. Losses at the gene ends were 2 bases for V and 6 bases for J; bases not matched to a gene: 3. The CDR3 nucleotides are TGTGCCAGCAGCTTAAGGACTAGCCCCGAGCAGTACTTC. Translation gives CASSLRTSPEQYF.

J is TRBJ1-1 and V is TRBV20-1, with D possibly matching TRBD1 (6 bases). The germline V gene encodes CDR1 DFQATT and CDR2 SNEGSKA (reference sequence). V was cut by 0 bases and J by 1 base, with 12 bases left in between. This CDR3 is built from 15 residues. The CDR3 is CSARESRGWNTEAFF. In nucleotides, the CDR3 is TGCAGTGCTAGAGAGAGCAGGGGCTGGAACACTGAAGCTTTCTTT.

This clonotype was detected many times. The rearrangement uses TRBV7-9 and TRBJ2-1; D is perhaps TRBD2 (5 bases). Trimming cost V 2 bases and J 1 base, with 9 bases left between them. This CDR3 region has 15 residues. From germline, CDR1 is SEHNR and CDR2 FQNEAQ (reference sequence). The CDR3 sequence is CASSLSGKSYNEQFF. The CDR3 DNA reads TGTGCCAGCAGCTTATCCGGGAAATCCTACAATGAGCAGTTCTTC.

This clonotype has ten or more counts. The J gene is TRBJ2-7, the V gene TRBV7-2; D is possibly TRBD1 (6 bases). The ends were cut back, 5 bases at V and 1 base at J, with 15 bases in the middle. The CDR3 extends over 15 amino acids. Looked up from germline, CDR1 is SGHTA and CDR2 is FQGNSA. CDR3 sequence reads: CASSPKAGASYEQYF. In DNA, the CDR3 is TGTGCCAGCAGCCCGAAGGCAGGGGCGTCCTACGAGCAGTACTTC.

This clonotype has a count of ten or more. The chain links TRBV29-1 to TRBJ2-5; 7 bases line up with TRBD1. The CDR3 is made up of 15 amino acids. V shed 3 bases and J 4 bases; nucleotides not matched to a gene: 11. Germline V gives CDR1 SQVTM, CDR2 ANQGSEA. The CDR3 region is CSVDSGRDRRETQYF. As DNA, the CDR3 is TGCAGCGTTGATTCAGGCCGGGACAGAAGAGAGACCCAGTACTTC.

This clonotype showed up many times. Here the CDR3 reads CASSAGTTSYNEQFF. The CDR3 bases are TGCGCCAGCAGCGCGGGGACGACGTCGTACAATGAGCAGTTCTTC. This rearrangement joins TRBV5-1 to TRBJ2-1; tentatively, D is TRBD2 (6 bases). This CDR3 has 15 residues. V was pared by 4 bases and J by 4 bases, with 15 bases between. Germline V gene lookup returns CDR1 SGHRS and CDR2 YFSETQ.

V gene TRBV19 combines with J gene TRBJ2-1; 12 positions agree with TRBD2. Per the germline V gene, CDR1 is LNHDA and CDR2 is SQIVND (reference sequence). V shed 5 bases and J 6 bases; nucleotides not matched to a gene: 5. The CDR3 consists of 15 residues. The CDR3 protein is CASSVLAGGPNEQFF. The CDR3 DNA follows: TGTGCCAGTAGTGTTCTAGCGGGAGGGCCCAATGAGCAGTTCTTC.

This clonotype was observed at least ten times. The J gene is TRBJ2-7, the V gene TRBV9; 13 nucleotides align to TRBD2. This CDR3 contains 16 residues. Germline assignment: CDR1 SGDLS and CDR2 YYNGEE. V lost 0 bases and J lost 0; bases outside the gene matches: 0. CDR3 DNA: TGTGCCAGCAGCGTAGGACTAGCGGGAGGCTCCTACGAGCAGTACTTC. Translated: CASSVGLAGGSYEQYF.

This clonotype was seen ten or more times. The chain recombines TRBV9 with TRBJ1-2, with 10 bases identical to TRBD1. Germline assignment: CDR1 SGDLS and CDR2 YYNGEE. This CDR3 region has 16 residues. V was pared by 0 bases and J by 5 bases, with 7 bases of the junction left unmatched. This CDR3 reads CASSVEGTGDGYGYTF. The DNA of the CDR3 is TGTGCCAGCAGCGTAGAGGGGACAGGGGACGGTTATGGCTACACCTTC.

This clonotype has at least ten counts. The chain is built from TRBV5-1 and TRBJ2-1; 11 bases are shared with TRBD1. CDR1 and CDR2 from the germline V gene are SGHRS and YFSETQ. The CDR3 loop spans 17 amino acids. Trimming took 3 bases from V and 8 from J; bases not matched to a gene: 13. CDR3 in amino acids: CASSYRTGTGGYYEQFF. In nucleotides, the CDR3 is TGCGCCAGCAGCTATCGAACCGGGACAGGGGGATACTATGAGCAGTTCTTC.

This clonotype appeared many times. The rearrangement joins TRBV20-1 to TRBJ2-1, with 13 bases matching TRBD2. The CDR3 runs 15 residues. CDR1 is DFQATT and CDR2 is SNEGSKA in the germline V gene (reference sequence). V was pared by 6 bases and J by 0 bases, with 2 bases of the junction left unmatched. CDR3 loop: CSAGTSGISYNEQFF. In DNA, the CDR3 is TGCAGTGCCGGGACTAGCGGGATCTCCTACAATGAGCAGTTCTTC.

This clonotype was detected many times. The J gene is TRBJ2-1, the V gene TRBV5-1; tentative D call: TRBD2 (7 bases). Trimming cost V 4 bases and J 5 bases, with 13 bases left between them. This CDR3 region has 14 residues. Germline CDR1 SGHRS, CDR2 YFSETQ. The CDR3 region has the DNA TGCGCCAGCAGCCTCGGGGGGCTTAACAATGAGCAGTTCTTC. Translation: CASSLGGLNNEQFF.

This clonotype was seen ten or more times. This rearrangement joins TRBV3-1 to TRBJ2-3, with 9 bases aligning to TRBD2. Germline V gene data show CDR1 as LGHDT and CDR2 as YNNKEL (reference sequence). The CDR3 consists of 19 residues. Losses at the gene ends were 0 bases for V and 4 bases for J; bases not matched to a gene: 14. This CDR3 reads CASSQEVTAGGPIADTQYF. The CDR3 DNA is TGTGCCAGCAGCCAAGAAGTAACCGCGGGAGGGCCGATAGCAGATACGCAGTATTTT.

This clonotype was recorded many times. The V gene is TRBV18, the J gene TRBJ2-5; 7 bases agree with TRBD1. In germline, CDR1 is KGHSH, CDR2 LQKENI. V was clipped by 6 bases and J by 2 bases; unmatched bases: 6. The CDR3 length is 14 residues. The CDR3 nucleotides read TGTGCCAGCTCGCCAACGGGACAGCAAGAGACCCAGTACTTC. Encoded protein: CASSPTGQQETQYF.

This clonotype was seen ten or more times. The chain joins TRBV5-1 to TRBJ2-7, with 9 nucleotides matching TRBD1. Per the germline V gene, CDR1 is SGHRS and CDR2 is YFSETQ. Trimming at V came to 0 bases and at J to 2 bases, leaving 6 bases not matched to a gene. This CDR3 has 16 residues. The CDR3 is CASSLVGTGMPYEQYF. As DNA, the CDR3 is TGCGCCAGCAGCTTGGTCGGGACAGGGATGCCCTACGAGCAGTACTTC.

This clonotype was seen many times. V gene TRBV11-2 combines with J gene TRBJ2-5; D gene uncertain. Germline values: CDR1 SGHAT, CDR2 FQNNGV. V gave up 7 bases and J gave up 1 base, with 13 bases separating them. The CDR3 runs 14 residues. CDR3 bases: TGTGCCAGCAAAAGACAAGGAACCCAAGAGACCCAGTACTTC. Protein product: CASKRQGTQETQYF.

The V call is TRBV18, the J call TRBJ1-2, with D tentatively TRBD1 (6 bases). V was trimmed by 2 bases and J by 3 bases, leaving 22 bases between them. The CDR3 consists of 18 residues. The germline V gene has CDR1 KGHSH and CDR2 LQKENI. CDR3 amino acids: CASSPSILRDNADYGYTF. The DNA for the CDR3 is TGTGCCAGCTCACCATCAATCCTGAGGGACAACGCGGACTATGGCTACACCTTC. The whole variable domain, remainder taken from reference TRBV18 and TRBJ1-2, is NAGVMQNPRHLVRRRGQEARLRCSPMKGHSHVYWYRQLPEEGLKFMVYLQKENIIDESGMPKERFSAEFPKEGPSILRIQQVVRGDSAAYFCASSPSILRDNADYGYTFGSGTRLTVV.

In this sample, this clonotype turned up a few times. The chain couples TRBV3-1 to TRBJ1-6; D is undetermined. Germline V gene data show CDR1 as LGHDT and CDR2 as YNNKEL (reference sequence). With 0 bases removed from V and 0 bases from J, the gap between germline ends came to 15 bases. CDR3 length: 19 amino acids. The CDR3 here is CASSQDPPGPSSYNSPLHF. CDR3 DNA sequence: TGTGCCAGCAGCCAAGACCCGCCAGGCCCGAGCTCCTATAATTCACCCCTCCACTTT.

V usage is TRBV20-1 and J usage is TRBJ2-1, with D possibly called TRBD1 or TRBD2 (5 bases each). CDR1 is DFQATT and CDR2 is SNEGSKA in the germline V gene (reference sequence). V was trimmed by 5 bases and J by 10 bases, leaving 15 bases between them. The CDR3 has 12 residues. The CDR3 loop reads CSAGRVGVEQFF. The CDR3 nucleotides are TGCAGTGCTGGAAGAGTGGGGGTGGAGCAGTTCTTC.

This chain uses TRBV29-1 with TRBJ1-2; D gene uncertain. The V and J ends lost 6 bases and 7 bases respectively, with 21 bases between them. The CDR3 is 14 residues long. Germline V gene data show CDR1 as SQVTM and CDR2 as ANQGSEA. The CDR3 sequence is CSVDSGPRRGGYTF. Here the CDR3 DNA reads TGCAGCGTCGATTCGGGCCCAAGGAGAGGTGGCTACACCTTC.

This clonotype has a count of ten or more. The chain links TRBV20-1 to TRBJ1-4; tentative D call: TRBD1 (5 bases). Germline V CDR1 and CDR2: DFQATT, SNEGSKA (reference sequence). Trimming pared 6 bases from V and 7 bases from J, leaving 15 bases between. The CDR3 covers 13 residues. The CDR3 sequence: CSAPNPGSEKLFF. The CDR3 DNA follows: TGCAGTGCCCCGAACCCAGGGAGTGAAAAACTGTTTTTT.

This clonotype occurred many times. V usage is TRBV3-1 and J usage is TRBJ2-5; 9 nucleotides agree with TRBD2. This CDR3 has 14 residues. Trimming cost V 6 bases and J 2 bases; bases outside gene matches: 4. Germline-derived CDR1 and CDR2 are LGHDT and YNNKEL (reference sequence). The CDR3 region is CASRLAGPQETQYF. CDR3 coding DNA: TGTGCCAGCAGACTAGCGGGCCCACAAGAGACCCAGTACTTC.

This clonotype was observed at least ten times. This chain connects TRBV27 to TRBJ2-2, with 8 bases aligning to TRBD2. The J segment lost 0 bases and the V segment lost 2 bases, leaving 11 bases of the junction unmatched. This CDR3 is built from 19 residues. The germline gives CDR1 MNHEY, CDR2 SMNVEV (reference sequence). CDR3 in DNA: TGTGCCAGCAGTTTAGGTCCCCCCCGGGAGGGGGCGAACACCGGGGAGCTGTTTTTT. It specifies CASSLGPPREGANTGELFF.

The chain has TRBV25-1 and TRBJ2-2, with unresolved D. This CDR3 has 14 residues. Germline V gives CDR1 MGHDK, CDR2 SYGVNS. Trimming took 5 bases from V and 4 from J, leaving 11 bases between them. The CDR3 reads CASSSARSTGELFF. The CDR3 bases are TGTGCCAGCAGTTCCGCCCGGAGCACCGGGGAGCTGTTTTTT.